The 17 T cell receptor beta chains in this list originate from one sample, sequenced in a study of blood T cell repertoires in COVID-19. Produced via immunoSEQ multiplex PCR; TCRdb's table is partial and in-frame only. The data show about 250,000 clones, 65% to 85% seen once. The sample consisted of peripheral blood. The receptors here all came from a woman aged 80 or over with acute or convalescent COVID-19.

This sequence joins TRBV23-1 and TRBJ2-5; 8 bases agree with TRBD2. TRBV23-1 is an open reading frame whose function is uncertain. With 3 bases clipped from V and 5 bases from J, the junction kept 11 bases outside the gene matches. The CDR3 has 16 amino acids. The CDR3 coding sequence is TGCGCCAGCAGTCACTACCAGCCGGGGGGGCAGGAGACCCAGTACTTC. It codes for CASSHYQPGGQETQYF.

This chain links TRBV6-2 or TRBV6-3 with TRBJ2-2; tentatively, D is TRBD1 (5 bases). CDR1 is MNHEY and CDR2 is SVGEGT in the germline V gene. This CDR3 spans 17 amino acids. V gave up 0 bases and J gave up 2 bases, with 13 bases separating them. The CDR3 sequence: CASSYSSTDINTGELFF. As DNA, the CDR3 is TGTGCCAGCAGTTACTCGAGTACGGACATCAACACCGGGGAGCTGTTTTTT.

This clone was seen only a few times. This chain links TRBV28 with TRBJ2-2; D gene ambiguous. The V gene's germline CDR1 is MDHEN and CDR2 SYDVKM. CDR3 length: 14 amino acids. V was pared by 5 bases and J by 3 bases, with 10 bases between. In DNA, the CDR3 is TGTGCCAGCAGTCCCTCCGAGGACACCGGGGAGCTGTTTTTT. It codes for CASSPSEDTGELFF.

This clone was observed a few times. The chain uses TRBV2 and TRBJ1-3; 10 bases are shared with TRBD1. With 4 bases clipped from V and 4 bases from J, the junction kept 4 bases outside the gene matches. This CDR3 spans 15 amino acids. Germline values: CDR1 SNHLY, CDR2 FYNNEI. This CDR3 reads CASSVDRGKGNTIYF. The DNA for the CDR3 is TGTGCCAGCAGTGTGGACAGGGGGAAAGGAAACACCATATATTTT.

This clone occurred once. The genes are TRBV19 and TRBJ2-2, with 7 bases matching TRBD1. The CDR3 spans 16 residues. J gave up 4 bases and V 8 bases, and 13 bases lay outside the gene matches. Germline values: CDR1 LNHDA, CDR2 SQIVND (reference sequence). The CDR3 coding sequence is TGTGCCAGTCAGATAGGCCGAGACAGGGTCACCGGGGAGCTGTTTTTT. It specifies CASQIGRDRVTGELFF. The full variable domain, in which reference TRBV19 and TRBJ2-2 provide the parts outside the CDR3, is DGGITQSPKYLFRKEGQNVTLSCEQNLNHDAMYWYRQDPGQGLRLIYYSQIVNDFQKGDIAEGYSVSREKKESFPLTVTSAQKNPTAFYLCASQIGRDRVTGELFFGEGSRLTVL.

A single count supports this clone. The CDR3 DNA sequence: TGTGCCAGCAGTTTTGCGGGAGGGCGCGGTCGTACGCAGTATTTT. This encodes CASSFAGGRGRTQYF. The chain combines TRBV28 with TRBJ2-3; 9 nucleotides align to TRBD2. CDR3 size: 15 residues. After removal of 3 bases from V and 8 bases from J, the junction contained 9 bases not matched to a gene. The germline V gene encodes CDR1 MDHEN and CDR2 SYDVKM.

The chain couples TRBV6-6 to TRBJ2-5; perhaps TRBD2 as D (7 bases). Trimming left V 6 bases short and J 5 bases short, with 13 bases between. Looked up from germline, CDR1 is MNHNY and CDR2 is SVGAGI (reference sequence). The CDR3 totals 13 residues. The CDR3: CASRGGGRETQYF. In nucleotides, the CDR3 is TGTGCCAGCAGAGGGGGGGGCCGGGAGACCCAGTACTTC.

This clone came up once. V is TRBV19 and J is TRBJ2-3; possible D gene TRBD1, 5 bases. CDR3 size: 19 residues. Germline loops: CDR1 LNHDA, CDR2 SQIVND (reference sequence). V was trimmed by 5 bases and J by 2 bases, leaving 26 bases between them. The CDR3 reads CASSPVNLRRMGPTDTQYF. CDR3 nucleotides: TGTGCCAGTAGTCCTGTCAACCTAAGACGGATGGGGCCCACAGATACGCAGTATTTT.

The chain carries TRBV6-5 and TRBJ2-1, with 8 bases matching TRBD1. The V and J ends lost 6 bases and 9 bases, in that order; junction bases with no gene match: 13. Germline CDR1 MNHEY, CDR2 SVGAGI. This CDR3 is built from 15 residues. The DNA for the CDR3 is TGTGCCAGCAGCCTCGGACAGGGAATCGTTGGTGAGCAGTTCTTC. Protein: CASSLGQGIVGEQFF.

V is TRBV27 and J is TRBJ1-4, with D unresolved. The CDR3 spans 15 residues. Germline V lookup: CDR1 MNHEY, CDR2 SMNVEV (reference sequence). V was pared by 5 bases and J by 5 bases, with 15 bases between. The CDR3 reads CASSPRSTWNEKLFF. In DNA, the CDR3 is TGTGCCAGCAGTCCGAGGTCGACCTGGAATGAAAAACTGTTTTTT.

The chain couples TRBV6-6 to TRBJ2-3, with 7 bases lining up with TRBD2. Trimming removed 5 bases from V and 1 base from J; junction bases left unmatched: 6. Germline V gene lookup returns CDR1 MNHNY and CDR2 SVGAGI (reference sequence). This CDR3 contains 15 residues. The CDR3 protein is CASSPRGRGTDTQYF. The CDR3 DNA sequence: TGTGCCAGCAGTCCCCGTGGGAGGGGCACAGATACGCAGTATTTT.

V is TRBV7-8 and J is TRBJ2-7; D perhaps matches TRBD2 (5 bases). The germline V and J ends were trimmed by 5 bases and 2 bases, with 16 bases remaining between them. The CDR3 loop spans 15 amino acids. CDR1 and CDR2 (germline): SGHVS, FQNEAQ. The CDR3 sequence is CASSPFDPGAYEQYF. The CDR3 nucleotides are TGTGCCAGCAGCCCCTTCGACCCCGGGGCCTACGAGCAGTACTTC.

The chain joins TRBV5-1 to TRBJ1-3; D remains unclear. This CDR3 region has 16 residues. V was trimmed by 0 bases and J by 0 bases, leaving 10 bases between them. Germline CDR1 SGHRS, CDR2 YFSETQ. CDR3 residues: CASSLDQLSSGNTIYF. The CDR3, as DNA: TGCGCCAGCAGCTTGGACCAGTTAAGCTCTGGAAACACCATATATTTT.

V gene TRBV4-1 combines with J gene TRBJ2-3, with a tentative D call TRBD2 (6 bases). The CDR3 extends over 15 amino acids. Germline CDR1 and CDR2: MGHRA and YSYEKL. V lost 4 bases and J 3 bases, leaving 14 bases between the germline ends. This chain's CDR3 is CASSPSGRGTDTQYF. CDR3 DNA: TGCGCCAGCAGCCCGTCCGGGCGGGGTACAGATACGCAGTATTTT.

The chain carries TRBV5-4 and TRBJ2-7; 13 bases agree with TRBD2. The length of the CDR3 is 16 residues. V trimming: 3 bases; J trimming: 6 bases; junction bases outside the gene matches: 9. Germline CDR1 reads SGHNT; CDR2 reads YYREEE (reference sequence). As DNA, the CDR3 is TGTGCCAGCAGCTCCGGACTAGCGGGAGTAGAGGGCGAGCAGTACTTC. Its protein product is CASSSGLAGVEGEQYF. Using reference TRBV5-4 and TRBJ2-7 for the parts outside the CDR3, the full variable domain is ETGVTQSPTHLIKTRGQQVTLRCSSQSGHNTVSWYQQALGQGPQFIFQYYREEENGRGNFPPRFSGLQFPNYSSELNVNALELDDSALYLCASSSGLAGVEGEQYFGPGTRLTVT.

The V and J genes are TRBV9 and TRBJ2-1; D perhaps matches TRBD1 (6 bases). The germline V gene has CDR1 SGDLS and CDR2 YYNGEE. The ends were cut back, 0 bases at V and 6 bases at J, with 16 bases in the middle. This CDR3 has 16 residues. DNA of the CDR3: TGTGCCAGCAGCGTAGCTGGTGGTTTAGGGGGCAATGAGCAGTTCTTC. This codes for CASSVAGGLGGNEQFF.

The CDR3 DNA reads as TGTGCCAGCAGCTTTCTAGGCGAGCAGTACTTC. Its translation is CASSFLGEQYF. The rearrangement links TRBV7-9 to TRBJ2-7; no reliable D call. V was cut by 3 bases and J by 6 bases, with 6 bases left in between. CDR1 is SEHNR, CDR2 FQNEAQ, per germline (reference sequence). This CDR3 has 11 residues.